These 17 T cell receptor beta chains were sequenced from one sample in a study of T cell responses to AZD1222 COVID-19 vaccine. The assay was immunoSEQ multiplex PCR, and TCRdb's table has in-frame clones only and misses some. The sample gives just over 60,000 clones, roughly 80% of which show up once; around an eighth is in the top ten. The starting material was peripheral blood, obtained on day 0 of AZD1222 vaccination. All receptors derive from an adult in good health.

The V and J genes are TRBV5-1 and TRBJ1-3; the D is unclear. The CDR3 is made up of 15 amino acids. Trimming shortened V by 0 bases and J by 3 bases, and 10 bases separated the two germline ends. The germline CDR1 and CDR2 sequences are SGHRS and YFSETQ. The CDR3 DNA follows: TGCGCCAGCAGCTTGGGTGCTGGGCATGGAAACACCATATATTTT. It codes for CASSLGAGHGNTIYF.

CDR3 nucleotides: TGCGCCAGCAGCTTGACAGGGGGGGAAGCTTTCTTT. Translating gives CASSLTGGEAFF. The chain is built from TRBV5-1 and TRBJ1-1; 8 nucleotides align to TRBD1. The CDR3 spans 12 residues. The germline CDR1 and CDR2 sequences are SGHRS and YFSETQ. V lost 1 base and J lost 8; bases outside the gene matches: 1. Based on the CDR3 plus reference TRBV5-1 and TRBJ1-1, the full variable domain is KAGVTQTPRYLIKTRGQQVTLSCSPISGHRSVSWYQQTPGQGLQFLFEYFSETQRNKGNFPGRFSGRQFSNSRSEMNVSTLELGDSALYLCASSLTGGEAFFGQGTRLTVV.

The chain combines TRBV7-3 with TRBJ1-3, with D possibly being TRBD1 (6 bases). The V gene's germline CDR1 is SGHTA and CDR2 FQGTGA. Trimming took off 5 bases at V and 1 base at J, with 12 bases between the two ends. The CDR3 is 15 amino acids. CDR3: CASSPQGLSGNTIYF. DNA of the CDR3: TGTGCCAGCAGCCCGCAGGGGTTATCTGGAAACACCATATATTTT.

This clone was detected only once. V and J are TRBV7-9 and TRBJ2-7, with a tentative D call TRBD1 (6 bases). Germline V gene sequence: CDR1 SEHNR, CDR2 FQNEAQ (reference sequence). Trimming stripped 8 bases from V and 1 base from J, with 9 bases between. This CDR3 comprises 12 residues. In DNA form, the CDR3 reads TGTGCCAGCGAGGGGGAATCCTACGAGCAGTACTTC. This sequence encodes CASEGESYEQYF. Full variable domain (outside the CDR3, taken from reference TRBV7-9 and TRBJ2-7): DTGVSQNPRHKITKRGQNVTFRCDPISEHNRLYWYRQTLGQGPEFLTYFQNEAQLEKSRLLSDRFSAERPKGSFSTLEIQRTEQGDSAMYLCASEGESYEQYFGPGTRLTVT.

This rearrangement joins TRBV7-7 to TRBJ1-1; 7 bases are shared with TRBD1. CDR3 size: 13 residues. The V segment lost 5 bases and the J segment 6 bases; nucleotides outside the gene matches: 6. Germline CDR1 SSHAT, CDR2 FNYEAQ (reference sequence). The CDR3 protein is CASSTGVGSEAFF. The CDR3 DNA sequence: TGTGCCAGCAGCACAGGGGTAGGGTCTGAAGCTTTCTTT.

This sequence joins TRBV2 and TRBJ1-6; D gene ambiguous. The CDR3 loop spans 15 amino acids. Trimming pared 6 bases from V and 1 base from J, leaving 10 bases between. Germline values: CDR1 SNHLY, CDR2 FYNNEI. DNA for the CDR3: TGTGCCAGCAGGGAGGGAGGTTCCTATAATTCACCCCTCCACTTT. Protein sequence: CASREGGSYNSPLHF.

In DNA, the CDR3 is TGTGCCAGCAGCTTATCTCCCGGTAACACCGGGGAGCTGTTTTTT. Its translation: CASSLSPGNTGELFF. The rearrangement uses TRBV11-2 and TRBJ2-2; D unclear. Germline assignment: CDR1 SGHAT and CDR2 FQNNGV. V was pared by 2 bases and J by 2 bases, with 9 bases between. This CDR3 spans 15 amino acids.

The J gene is TRBJ2-7, the V gene TRBV28; D may be TRBD2 (6 bases). The CDR3 covers 15 residues. Per germline, CDR1 MDHEN and CDR2 SYDVKM. V lost 5 bases to trimming and J lost 3 bases, with 17 bases between them. CDR3 residues: CASSELVGGNYEQYF. As DNA, the CDR3 is TGTGCCAGCAGTGAATTGGTCGGGGGAAACTACGAGCAGTACTTC.

This clone showed up just a few times. The chain uses TRBV9 and TRBJ1-1; D remains ambiguous. Trimming shortened V by 3 bases and J by 6 bases, and 12 bases separated the two germline ends. The CDR3 spans 13 residues. Germline assignment: CDR1 SGDLS and CDR2 YYNGEE. The CDR3 DNA reads as TGTGCCAGCAGCGCCTATATGTCGGCTGAAGCTTTCTTT. It encodes CASSAYMSAEAFF.

The chain employs TRBV7-2 and TRBJ2-3; maybe TRBD2 (7 bases). V lost 2 bases and J 5 bases, leaving 11 bases between the germline ends. The CDR3 is 14 residues long. Per germline, CDR1 SGHTA and CDR2 FQGNSA. The CDR3 loop is CASSLTGGQDTQYF. The CDR3 DNA sequence: TGTGCCAGCAGCTTAACCGGGGGGCAAGATACGCAGTATTTT. The whole variable domain, remainder taken from reference TRBV7-2 and TRBJ2-3, is GAGVSQSPSNKVTEKGKDVELRCDPISGHTALYWYRQSLGQGLEFLIYFQGNSAPDKSGLPSDRFSAERTGGSVSTLTIQRTQQEDSAVYLCASSLTGGQDTQYFGPGTRLTVL.

This chain connects TRBV30 to TRBJ2-2; no clear D. This CDR3 comprises 12 residues. V was clipped by 1 base and J by 5 bases, with 5 bases between them. Germline lookup yields CDR1 GTSNPN and CDR2 SVGIG (reference sequence). As DNA, the CDR3 is TGTGCCTGGAGTGGTTTGACCGGGGAGCTGTTTTTT. Its protein product is CAWSGLTGELFF.

This chain uses TRBV9 with TRBJ2-5; the D gene is possibly TRBD2 (7 bases). Germline V CDR1 and CDR2: SGDLS, YYNGEE. This CDR3 has 15 residues. The ends were cut back, 4 bases at V and 1 base at J, with 14 bases in the middle. The CDR3 is CASSRGGASQETQYF. The CDR3 DNA reads TGTGCCAGCAGCCGTGGGGGGGCCAGCCAAGAGACCCAGTACTTC.

The chain is built from TRBV5-6 and TRBJ1-3; D perhaps matches TRBD1 (6 bases). CDR1 SGHDT and CDR2 YYEEEE come from the germline V gene. The CDR3 has 18 residues. Trimming cost V 4 bases and J 4 bases, with 24 bases left between them. The CDR3 loop reads CASSTRGAGALVGNTIYF. As DNA, the CDR3 is TGTGCCAGCAGCACCCGGGGGGCAGGGGCCTTAGTAGGAAACACCATATATTTT. Full variable domain (outside the CDR3, taken from reference TRBV5-6 and TRBJ1-3): DAGVTQSPTHLIKTRGQQVTLRCSPKSGHDTVSWYQQALGQGPQFIFQYYEEEERQRGNFPDRFSGHQFPNYSSELNVNALLLGDSALYLCASSTRGAGALVGNTIYFGEGSWLTVV.

This chain joins TRBV15 and TRBJ1-3, with a possible D match to TRBD1 (6 bases). Germline CDR1 is LNHNV and CDR2 is YYDKDF (reference sequence). Trimming shortened V by 0 bases and J by 4 bases, and 10 bases separated the two germline ends. This CDR3 spans 15 amino acids. CDR3 in DNA: TGTGCCACCAGCAGAGAGTACAGGGTCGGAAACACCATATATTTT. Protein: CATSREYRVGNTIYF.

This clone appeared a few times. The same CDR3 can be traced to other DNA sequences in this sample. The rearrangement joins TRBV4-1 to TRBJ2-7; 7 nucleotides align to TRBD1. Germline lookup yields CDR1 MGHRA and CDR2 YSYEKL. The CDR3 contains 14 residues. Germline trimming cut 5 bases from V and 0 bases from J; bases unmatched to any gene: 4. The CDR3, as DNA: TGCGCCAGCAGCTGGACAGGATCCTCCTACGAGCAGTACTTC. Protein: CASSWTGSSYEQYF.

This clone was observed once. The genes are TRBV12-5 and TRBJ2-1, with 8 bases matching TRBD2. The V gene's germline CDR1 is LGHNT and CDR2 FRNRAP. J gave up 7 bases and V 6 bases, and 8 bases lay outside the gene matches. CDR3 size: 14 residues. The CDR3 spells CASGPAGDINEQFF. DNA for the CDR3: TGTGCTAGTGGCCCAGCGGGGGATATTAATGAGCAGTTCTTC.

The chain employs TRBV3-1 (or the pseudogene TRBV3-2) and TRBJ1-1, with D unclear. Germline assignment: CDR1 LGHDT and CDR2 YNNKEL (reference sequence). V was shortened by 0 bases and J by 5 bases, with 4 bases between the two germline ends. The CDR3 spans 12 residues. The CDR3 spells CASSQEGTEAFF. The CDR3 DNA reads TGTGCCAGCAGCCAAGAAGGGACTGAAGCTTTCTTT.